A single sample is the source of the 13 T cell receptor beta chains below, sequenced in a study of blood T cell repertoires in COVID-19. Clones were sequenced by immunoSEQ multiplex PCR, and TCRdb holds only the in-frame ones, with some missing. The table lists fewer than 80,000 clones, around 90% of them singletons, with roughly 9.1% in the top ten. Sequenced material: peripheral blood. These receptors were taken from a human donor in a cohort sampled during active COVID-19.

The chain carries TRBV2 and TRBJ2-1; TRBD2 agrees at 8 bases. The CDR3 totals 18 residues. V lost 0 bases and J lost 1; bases outside the gene matches: 8. Germline CDR1 is SNHLY and CDR2 is FYNNEI. Here the CDR3 DNA reads TGTGCCAGCAGTGAAGCGCTCGGCGGGGGGACGTCCTACAATGAGCAGTTCTTC. Translating gives CASSEALGGGTSYNEQFF.

The J gene is TRBJ2-1, the V gene TRBV6-5, with D uncertain. The V and J ends lost 0 bases and 7 bases respectively, with 13 bases between them. Germline CDR1 reads MNHEY; CDR2 reads SVGAGI. CDR3 length: 15 amino acids. The chain's CDR3 is CASSYSAQPRNEQFF. The CDR3 region has the DNA TGTGCCAGCAGTTACTCGGCTCAACCGAGGAATGAGCAGTTCTTC.

The chain combines TRBV2 with TRBJ1-1; D is unresolved. The CDR3 length is 11 residues. The germline CDR1 and CDR2 sequences are SNHLY and FYNNEI. V dropped 10 bases and J dropped 3 bases, with 9 bases sitting between them. The CDR3: CATQAYTEAFF. In nucleotides, the CDR3 is TGTGCCACCCAGGCTTACACTGAAGCTTTCTTT.

The genes are TRBV7-2 and TRBJ1-4; TRBD1 agrees at 8 bases. V was clipped by 1 base and J by 12 bases; unmatched bases: 10. This CDR3 is 15 amino acids long. Germline CDR1 SGHTA, CDR2 FQGNSA. The CDR3 protein is CASSLVPGGPRELFF. The DNA for the CDR3 is TGTGCCAGCAGCTTAGTCCCAGGGGGCCCCCGCGAACTGTTTTTT.

The sample holds one count of this clone. The chain links TRBV19 to TRBJ2-7; maybe TRBD1 (5 bases). The CDR3 has 12 residues. Trimming shortened V by 9 bases and J by 5 bases, and 14 bases separated the two germline ends. From germline, CDR1 is LNHDA and CDR2 SQIVND (reference sequence). The CDR3 loop is CARNDSIHEQYF. For the CDR3, the DNA is TGTGCCAGAAATGACAGCATTCACGAGCAGTACTTC.

The J gene is TRBJ2-3, the V gene TRBV11-3; TRBD1 is a possible D gene (6 bases). The V gene lost 1 base and the J gene lost 4 bases, with 12 bases spanning the gap. Germline V gives CDR1 SGHNT, CDR2 YENEEA. This CDR3 is 15 amino acids long. The CDR3, as DNA: TGTGCCAGCAGCTTAGGACAGGCCGTGGCAGATACGCAGTATTTT. Amino acids: CASSLGQAVADTQYF.

The rearrangement joins TRBV2 to TRBJ1-2; 10 bases fit TRBD1. V gave up 6 bases and J gave up 6 bases; unmatched junction bases: 13. Germline CDR1 is SNHLY and CDR2 is FYNNEI. The CDR3 has 16 residues. As DNA, the CDR3 is TGTGCCAGCAGGGAAACCGGGACAGGGGTAGCCCATGGCTACACCTTC. It is translated as CASRETGTGVAHGYTF.

The chain joins TRBV6-6 to TRBJ2-5, with TRBD1 identical over 9 bases. The CDR3 has 15 amino acids. V lost 6 bases and J lost 5; bases outside the gene matches: 10. Per the germline V gene, CDR1 is MNHNY and CDR2 is SVGAGI (reference sequence). This CDR3 is CASRIDRGSWETQYF. The CDR3 DNA sequence: TGTGCCAGCAGGATCGACAGGGGGAGCTGGGAGACCCAGTACTTC.

This clone was picked up a small number of times. As DNA, the CDR3 is TGTGCCAGCAGCTTAGGTGGACAGTTCCAAGAGACCCAGTACTTC. Translation: CASSLGGQFQETQYF. V usage is TRBV11-3 and J usage is TRBJ2-5; weak D call: TRBD1 (6 bases). The V end lost 1 base, the J end lost 1 base, and 10 bases lay between the germline ends. This CDR3 region has 15 residues. Per germline, CDR1 SGHNT and CDR2 YENEEA.

The chain combines TRBV12-5 with TRBJ1-5; 8 bases match TRBD1. V trimming: 1 base; J trimming: 5 bases; junction bases outside the gene matches: 4. Germline assignment: CDR1 LGHNT and CDR2 FRNRAP. The CDR3 is 15 amino acids. The CDR3 region is CASGLAQGAHQPQHF. CDR3 DNA sequence: TGTGCTAGTGGTTTGGCCCAGGGGGCCCATCAGCCCCAGCATTTT.

The rearrangement uses TRBV6-5 and TRBJ1-2, with a possible D match to TRBD1 (6 bases). The CDR3 totals 14 residues. The germline CDR1 and CDR2 sequences are MNHEY and SVGAGI. V was trimmed by 7 bases and J by 7 bases, leaving 19 bases between them. In nucleotides, the CDR3 is TGTGCCAGCAACCAACAGGGAACTGTCGTTGGCTACACCTTC. Translating gives CASNQQGTVVGYTF.

This chain uses TRBV9 with TRBJ1-2; D is possibly TRBD1 (6 bases). Germline V CDR1 and CDR2: SGDLS, YYNGEE. Between the trimmed V and J ends, which lost 1 base and 2 bases, there was a span of 9 bases. The CDR3 totals 14 residues. The chain's CDR3 is CASSVHQGNYGYTF. The DNA of the CDR3 is TGTGCCAGCAGCGTACATCAGGGGAACTATGGCTACACCTTC.

Only a few counts were recorded for this clone. The V gene is TRBV7-3, the J gene TRBJ1-3, with D perhaps TRBD1 (5 bases). The germline CDR1 and CDR2 sequences are SGHTA and FQGTGA. Between the trimmed V and J ends, which lost 2 bases and 4 bases, there was a span of 15 bases. The CDR3 contains 16 residues. The CDR3 loop is CASSLFGGSSGNTIYF. For the CDR3, the DNA is TGTGCCAGCAGCTTATTCGGGGGGAGCTCCGGAAACACCATATATTTT.